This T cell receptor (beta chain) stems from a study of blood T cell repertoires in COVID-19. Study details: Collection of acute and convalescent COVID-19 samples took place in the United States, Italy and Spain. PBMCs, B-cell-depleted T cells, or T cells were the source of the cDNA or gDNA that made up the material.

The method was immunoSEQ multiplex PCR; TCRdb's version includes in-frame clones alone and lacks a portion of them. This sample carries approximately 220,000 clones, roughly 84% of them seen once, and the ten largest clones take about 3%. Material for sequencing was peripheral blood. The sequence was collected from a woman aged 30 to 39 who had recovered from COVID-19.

The CDR3 region has the DNA TGTGCCAGCAGTTTCTGGGCAGTCTCCCCCACAGATACGCAGTATTTT. Protein: CASSFWAVSPTDTQYF. J is TRBJ2-3 and V is TRBV27; no definite D call. Germline-derived CDR1 and CDR2 are MNHEY and SMNVEV (reference sequence). V dropped 3 bases and J dropped 2 bases, with 15 bases sitting between them. CDR3 size: 16 residues.